One sample yielded the 15 T cell receptor beta chains listed below, sequenced in a study of spatial heterogeneity in lung cancer. Findings and limits, study-wide: The number of expanded tumor alpha and beta chains correlated with mutation number.

In TCRdb, the 5' RACE reads were re-called with MiXCR into one record per CDR3 protein. The sample lists a few thousand distinct CDR3 sequences, under 20% occurring once. Time point in this sample: sample taken at primary tumor resection. For these TCRs, the target antigens are not known. Sequenced here: lung tumor tissue, sampled at surgery. Receptors originate from a male donor with early-stage non-small cell lung cancer.

The chain links TRBV13 to TRBJ2-7; 11 bases align to TRBD1. With V trimmed by 5 bases and J by 4 bases, 7 bases remained unmatched. Looked up from germline, CDR1 is PRHDT and CDR2 is FYEKMQ (reference sequence). The CDR3 length is 15 residues. CDR3 nucleotide sequence: TGTGCCAGCAGCCCGGACAGGGGGCGCAGGTACGAGCAGTACTTC. Protein: CASSPDRGRRYEQYF.

The sample holds a few counts of this clonotype. The CDR3 region is CASSSPLAGGENEQFF. The DNA for the CDR3 is TGTGCCAGCAGCTCCCCCCTAGCGGGGGGGGAGAATGAGCAGTTCTTC. The rearrangement joins TRBV7-2 to TRBJ2-1; 12 bases are shared with TRBD2. The CDR3 spans 16 residues. Germline CDR1 is SGHTA and CDR2 is FQGNSA. J was trimmed by 7 bases and V by 4 bases; bases with no gene match: 8.

This clonotype was counted a few times. The V call is TRBV19, the J call TRBJ2-5; D might be TRBD1 (7 bases). V lost 6 bases to trimming and J lost 3 bases, with 14 bases between them. This CDR3 has 14 residues. Germline V gene sequence: CDR1 LNHDA, CDR2 SQIVND (reference sequence). DNA for the CDR3: TGTGCCAGTAGCCGCGGGACAGAAGAAGAGACCCAGTACTTC. Its protein product is CASSRGTEEETQYF. The full variable domain, in which reference TRBV19 and TRBJ2-5 provide the parts outside the CDR3, is DGGITQSPKYLFRKEGQNVTLSCEQNLNHDAMYWYRQDPGQGLRLIYYSQIVNDFQKGDIAEGYSVSREKKESFPLTVTSAQKNPTAFYLCASSRGTEEETQYFGPGTRLLVL.

This clonotype is categorized as medium-sized. The chain employs TRBV5-1 and TRBJ1-2, with 7 nucleotides matching TRBD1. V was pared by 0 bases and J by 6 bases, with 5 bases of the junction left unmatched. CDR3 length: 14 residues. Germline V lookup: CDR1 SGHRS, CDR2 YFSETQ. The CDR3 region is CASSLGQGEHGYTF. Written as DNA, the CDR3 is TGCGCCAGCAGCTTGGGTCAGGGGGAGCATGGCTACACCTTC.

This clonotype was observed a handful of times. The V call is TRBV29-1, the J call TRBJ1-2; D may be TRBD1 (5 bases). The CDR3 runs to 13 residues. CDR1 is SQVTM, CDR2 ANQGSEA, per germline. Trimming removed 2 bases at V and 4 bases at J, with 11 bases between. The chain's CDR3 is CSVEKGEGYGYTF. The CDR3 DNA follows: TGCAGCGTTGAAAAAGGGGAGGGCTATGGCTACACCTTC.

This clonotype was seen a handful of times. This sequence joins TRBV30 and TRBJ1-5; TRBD1 agrees at 7 bases. V trimming: 2 bases; J trimming: 9 bases; junction bases outside the gene matches: 16. Per germline, CDR1 GTSNPN and CDR2 SVGIG (reference sequence). The CDR3 spans 16 residues. The CDR3 DNA follows: TGTGCCTGGAGTTCAACCCGGGGACAGACCTTACCGCCCCAGCATTTT. It translates to CAWSSTRGQTLPPQHF.

This clonotype is categorized as medium-sized. This sequence joins TRBV28 and TRBJ2-5; D could derive from TRBD1 or TRBD2 (5 bases each). Trimming shortened V by 3 bases and J by 0 bases, and 8 bases separated the two germline ends. Germline V CDR1 and CDR2: MDHEN, SYDVKM. The CDR3 sequence is 14 residues long. The DNA of the CDR3 is TGTGCCAGCAGTTTTGAGGGGAACCAAGAGACCCAGTACTTC. The encoded protein is CASSFEGNQETQYF.

This clonotype is termed medium-sized. V gene TRBV2 combines with J gene TRBJ2-2; 7 nucleotides line up with TRBD2. The V gene's germline CDR1 is SNHLY and CDR2 FYNNEI. Trimming at V came to 7 bases and at J to 5 bases, leaving 7 bases not matched to a gene. The CDR3 sequence is 14 residues long. The chain's CDR3 is CASITRGGTGELFF. The CDR3 DNA reads TGTGCCAGCATCACCCGCGGGGGTACCGGGGAGCTGTTTTTT. Combining the CDR3 with reference TRBV2 and TRBJ2-2 gives the whole variable domain EPEVTQTPSHQVTQMGQEVILRCVPISNHLYFYWYRQILGQKVEFLVSFYNNEISEKSEIFDDQFSVERPDGSNFTLKIRSTKLEDSAMYFCASITRGGTGELFFGEGSRLTVL.

This clonotype is labeled as medium-sized (0.01 to 0.1%). The chain uses TRBV18 and TRBJ2-7; D is unresolved. V lost 6 bases and J 5 bases, leaving 20 bases between the germline ends. The CDR3 is 15 amino acids. CDR1 is KGHSH and CDR2 is LQKENI in the germline V gene. In DNA form, the CDR3 reads TGTGCCAGCTCGCCCGGGTCCGTCGCGCGCAACGAGCAGTACTTC. Its translation is CASSPGSVARNEQYF.

Relative to its sample, this clonotype is medium-sized (0.01 to 0.1%). The rearrangement links TRBV19 to TRBJ2-7, with D perhaps matching TRBD1 (5 bases). The CDR3 runs to 15 residues. Trimming took off 3 bases at V and 3 bases at J, with 15 bases between the two ends. CDR1 is LNHDA, CDR2 SQIVND, per germline (reference sequence). The CDR3 DNA reads TGTGCCAGTAGTATTGGGGCAGGGCTTTACTACGAGCAGTACTTC. Protein product: CASSIGAGLYYEQYF.

This clonotype is labeled as medium-sized. The V call is TRBV24-1, the J call TRBJ2-1, with D unresolved. Per the germline V gene, CDR1 is KGHDR and CDR2 is SFDVKD. V was trimmed by 4 bases and J by 6 bases, leaving 9 bases between them. There are 13 residues in the CDR3. The CDR3 DNA follows: TGTGCCACCAGTGAGTCTCTAGGCAATGAGCAGTTCTTC. Translating it yields CATSESLGNEQFF.

By share of the sample, this clonotype is medium-sized. This chain links TRBV10-3 with TRBJ1-3, with a weak D call TRBD1 (5 bases). The V and J ends lost 3 bases and 0 bases respectively, with 9 bases between them. Germline V gene sequence: CDR1 ENHRY, CDR2 SYGVKD. The CDR3 has 15 residues. CDR3: CAISDRDSSGNTIYF. In nucleotides, the CDR3 is TGTGCCATCAGTGATCGCGACAGCTCTGGAAACACCATATATTTT.

The genes are TRBV28 and TRBJ2-3; tentatively, D is TRBD2 (6 bases). The CDR3 runs 13 residues. Trimming left V 10 bases short and J 1 base short, with 12 bases between. Germline CDR1 is MDHEN and CDR2 is SYDVKM. CDR3 amino acids: CATTGAGTDTQYF. The CDR3 nucleotides read TGTGCCACCACGGGAGCGGGCACAGATACGCAGTATTTT.

By share, this clonotype counts as medium-sized. The chain links TRBV3-1 to TRBJ1-1; TRBD1 is a possible D gene (5 bases). In germline, CDR1 is LGHDT, CDR2 YNNKEL (reference sequence). This CDR3 comprises 15 residues. V dropped 4 bases and J dropped 5 bases, with 17 bases sitting between them. CDR3 sequence: CASSPPWGDSTEAFF. The CDR3 coding sequence is TGTGCCAGCAGCCCCCCCTGGGGGGATTCGACTGAAGCTTTCTTT. Full variable domain (outside the CDR3, taken from reference TRBV3-1 and TRBJ1-1): DTAVSQTPKYLVTQMGNDKSIKCEQNLGHDTMYWYKQDSKKFLKIMFSYNNKELIINETVPNRFSPKSPDKAHLNLHINSLELGDSAVYFCASSPPWGDSTEAFFGQGTRLTVV.

The chain employs TRBV20-1 and TRBJ1-2; D is unclear. This CDR3 has 14 amino acids. The germline gives CDR1 DFQATT, CDR2 SNEGSKA (reference sequence). With 4 bases removed from V and 3 bases from J, the gap between germline ends came to 15 bases. The CDR3 sequence: CSATPYGVDYGYTF. The CDR3 DNA follows: TGCAGTGCTACTCCTTATGGGGTCGACTATGGCTACACCTTC.